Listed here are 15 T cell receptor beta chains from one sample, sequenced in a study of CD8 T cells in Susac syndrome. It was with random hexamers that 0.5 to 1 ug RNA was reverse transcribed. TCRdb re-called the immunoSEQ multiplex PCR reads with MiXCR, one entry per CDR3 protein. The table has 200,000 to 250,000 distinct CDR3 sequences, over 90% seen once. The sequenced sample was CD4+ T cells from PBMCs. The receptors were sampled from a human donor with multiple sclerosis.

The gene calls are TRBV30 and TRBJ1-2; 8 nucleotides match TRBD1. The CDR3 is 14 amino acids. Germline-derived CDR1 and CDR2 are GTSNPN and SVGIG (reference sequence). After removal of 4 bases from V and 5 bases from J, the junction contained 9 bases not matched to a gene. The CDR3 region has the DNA TGTGCCTGGACCCCGACAGGGGTGGCATATGGCTACACCTTC. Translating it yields CAWTPTGVAYGYTF.

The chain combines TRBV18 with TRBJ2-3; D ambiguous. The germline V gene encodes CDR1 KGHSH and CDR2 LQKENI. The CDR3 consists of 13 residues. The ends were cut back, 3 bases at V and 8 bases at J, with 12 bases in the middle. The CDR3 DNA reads TGTGCCAGCTCACCTACCGAGGCAGGTACGCAGTATTTT. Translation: CASSPTEAGTQYF.

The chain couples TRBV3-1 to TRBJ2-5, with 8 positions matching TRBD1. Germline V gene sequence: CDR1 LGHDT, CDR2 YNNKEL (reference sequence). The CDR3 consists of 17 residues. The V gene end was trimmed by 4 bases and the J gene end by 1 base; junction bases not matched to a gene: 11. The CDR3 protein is CASSPVTTGASQETQYF. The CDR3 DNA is TGTGCCAGCAGCCCCGTGACGACAGGGGCAAGCCAAGAGACCCAGTACTTC.

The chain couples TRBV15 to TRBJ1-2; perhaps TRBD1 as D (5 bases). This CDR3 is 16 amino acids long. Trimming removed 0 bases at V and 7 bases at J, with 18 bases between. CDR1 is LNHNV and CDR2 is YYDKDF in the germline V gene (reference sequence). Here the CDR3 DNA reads TGTGCCACCAGCAGAGATCGACAGCAGGCGGGCCGTGGCTACACCTTC. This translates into CATSRDRQQAGRGYTF.

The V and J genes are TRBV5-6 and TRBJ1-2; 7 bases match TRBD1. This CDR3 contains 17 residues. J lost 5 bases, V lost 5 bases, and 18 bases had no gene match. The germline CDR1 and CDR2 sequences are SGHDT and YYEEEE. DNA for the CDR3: TGTGCCAGCAGTCACATCCTTCCCTTGGACAGGTTATATGGCTACACCTTC. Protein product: CASSHILPLDRLYGYTF.

DNA of the CDR3: TGTGCCAGCAGCCAAGAAGGAAGGCTAACGGATACGCAGTATTTT. Protein: CASSQEGRLTDTQYF. The chain employs TRBV4-2 and TRBJ2-3; no clear D. The CDR3 extends over 15 amino acids. V was cut by 0 bases and J by 6 bases, with 13 bases left in between. CDR1 LGHNA and CDR2 YNFKEQ come from the germline V gene.

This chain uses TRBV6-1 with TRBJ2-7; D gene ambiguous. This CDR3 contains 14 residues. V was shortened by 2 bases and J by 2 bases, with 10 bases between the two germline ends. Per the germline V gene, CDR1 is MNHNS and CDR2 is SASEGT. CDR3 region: CASSEIGPTYEQYF. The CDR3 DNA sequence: TGTGCCAGCAGTGAAATAGGACCGACCTACGAGCAGTACTTC.

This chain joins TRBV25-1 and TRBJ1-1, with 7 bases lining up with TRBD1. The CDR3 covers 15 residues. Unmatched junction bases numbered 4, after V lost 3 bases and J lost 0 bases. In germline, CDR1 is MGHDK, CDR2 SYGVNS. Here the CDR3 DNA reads TGTGCCAGCAGTGAGACAGGGCGGATGAACACTGAAGCTTTCTTT. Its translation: CASSETGRMNTEAFF.

The CDR3 DNA reads as TGTGCCAGCAGCCAAGTTAATCAGCGAAAACTGTTTTTT. This encodes CASSQVNQRKLFF. The chain is built from TRBV3-1 and TRBJ1-4; no firm D call. Germline CDR1 and CDR2: LGHDT and YNNKEL (reference sequence). The CDR3 length is 13 residues. The ends were cut back, 1 base at V and 10 bases at J, with 10 bases in the middle. The full variable domain, rest sourced from reference TRBV3-1 and TRBJ1-4, is DTAVSQTPKYLVTQMGNDKSIKCEQNLGHDTMYWYKQDSKKFLKIMFSYNNKELIINETVPNRFSPKSPDKAHLNLHINSLELGDSAVYFCASSQVNQRKLFFGSGTQLSVL.

CDR3 sequence: CASSENTGELFF. Written as DNA, the CDR3 is TGTGCCAGCAGTGAGAACACCGGGGAGCTGTTTTTT. The chain couples TRBV6-5 to TRBJ2-2; D gene ambiguous. The CDR3 consists of 12 residues. Trimming stripped 5 bases from V and 1 base from J, with 2 bases between. Per germline, CDR1 MNHEY and CDR2 SVGAGI.

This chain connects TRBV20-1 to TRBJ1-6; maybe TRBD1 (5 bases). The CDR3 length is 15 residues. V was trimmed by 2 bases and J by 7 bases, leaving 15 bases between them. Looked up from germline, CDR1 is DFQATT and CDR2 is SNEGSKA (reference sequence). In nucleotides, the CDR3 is TGCAGTGCTAGACCCCCCGGGGCTGGCAATTCACCCCTCCACTTT. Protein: CSARPPGAGNSPLHF.

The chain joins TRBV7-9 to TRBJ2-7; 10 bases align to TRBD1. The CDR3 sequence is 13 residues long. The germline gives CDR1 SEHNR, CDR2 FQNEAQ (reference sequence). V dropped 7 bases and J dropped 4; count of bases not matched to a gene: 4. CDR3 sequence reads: CASNRDRGYEQYF. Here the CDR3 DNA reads TGTGCCAGCAATAGGGACAGGGGTTACGAGCAGTACTTC.

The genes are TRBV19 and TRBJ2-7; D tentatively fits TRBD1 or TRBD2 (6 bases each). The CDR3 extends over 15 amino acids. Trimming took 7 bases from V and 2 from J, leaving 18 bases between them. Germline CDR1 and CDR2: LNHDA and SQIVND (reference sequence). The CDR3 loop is CASTLTGDTTYEQYV. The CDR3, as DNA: TGTGCCAGTACCCTTACGGGGGACACTACCTACGAGCAGTACGTC.

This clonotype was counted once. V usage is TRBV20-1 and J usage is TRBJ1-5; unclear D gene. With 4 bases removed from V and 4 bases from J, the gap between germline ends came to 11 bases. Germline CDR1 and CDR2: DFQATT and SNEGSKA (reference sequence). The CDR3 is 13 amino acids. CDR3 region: CSAITDRNQPQHF. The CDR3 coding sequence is TGCAGTGCTATTACGGATAGGAATCAGCCCCAGCATTTT.

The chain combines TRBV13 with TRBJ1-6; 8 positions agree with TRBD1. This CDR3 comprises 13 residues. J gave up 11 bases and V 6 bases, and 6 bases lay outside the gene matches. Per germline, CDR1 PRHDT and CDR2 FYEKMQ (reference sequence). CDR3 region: CASRETGEAPLHF. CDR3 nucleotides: TGTGCCAGCAGGGAGACAGGGGAAGCACCCCTCCACTTT.